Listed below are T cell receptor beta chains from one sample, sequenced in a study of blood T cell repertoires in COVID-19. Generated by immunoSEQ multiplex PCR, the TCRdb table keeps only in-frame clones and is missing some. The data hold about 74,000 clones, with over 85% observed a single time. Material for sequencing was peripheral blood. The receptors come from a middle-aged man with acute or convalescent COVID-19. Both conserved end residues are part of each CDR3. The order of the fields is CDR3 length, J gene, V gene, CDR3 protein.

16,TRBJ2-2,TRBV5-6,CASSLGVGSNTGELFF
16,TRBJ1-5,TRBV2,CASSAGQGIRNQPQHF
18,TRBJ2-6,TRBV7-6,CASSLVSGTGAGANVLTF
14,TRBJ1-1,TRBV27,CASSSQGTSTEAFF
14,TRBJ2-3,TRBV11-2,CASSPGASIDTQYF
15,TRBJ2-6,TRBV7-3,CASSLIGYGANVLTF
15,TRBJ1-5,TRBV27,CASSLQRNSNQPQHF
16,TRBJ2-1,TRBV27,CASSLGTSGSRGEQFF
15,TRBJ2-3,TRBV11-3,CASSPGGGPPDTQYF
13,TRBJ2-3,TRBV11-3,CASSFSGVDTQYF
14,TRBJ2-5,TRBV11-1,CASSKPGGVETQYF
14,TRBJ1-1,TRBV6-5,CASSYQGRDTEAFF
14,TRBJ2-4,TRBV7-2,CASSGTSGSGIQYF
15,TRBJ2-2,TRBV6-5,CASRGLAGYTGELFF
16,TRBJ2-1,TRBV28,CASSLRGGTSYNEQFF
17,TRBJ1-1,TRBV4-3,CASSQDGRQGLGTEAFF
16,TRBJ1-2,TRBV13,CASSLGLYIGEDGYTF
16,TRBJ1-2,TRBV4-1,CASSQGPETGDYGYTF
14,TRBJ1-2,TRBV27,CASSWGQGTYGYTF
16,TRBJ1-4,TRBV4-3,CASSQDLAGGFRKLFF
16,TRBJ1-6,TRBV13,CASSPQGSSYNSPLHF
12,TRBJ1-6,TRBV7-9,CASSPPESPLHF
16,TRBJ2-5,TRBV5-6,CASSLEGLPGRETQYF
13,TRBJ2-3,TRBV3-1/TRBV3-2,CASSPDRGDTQYF
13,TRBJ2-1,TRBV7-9,CASSLTGGYEQFF
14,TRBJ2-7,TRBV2,CASSESGITYEQYF
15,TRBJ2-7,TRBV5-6,CASSLHPGLAREQYF
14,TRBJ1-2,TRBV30,CAWRELGSNYGYTF
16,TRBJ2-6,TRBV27,CASSLTGSSGANVLTF
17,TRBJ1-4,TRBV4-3,CASSHSSGFWTNEKLFF
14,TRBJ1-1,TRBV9,CASSVEGRNTEAFF
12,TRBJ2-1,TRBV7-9,CASSPVVDEQFF
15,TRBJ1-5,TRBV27,CASRVDRGSNQPQHF
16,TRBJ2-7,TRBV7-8,CASSLRGLAGTYEQYF
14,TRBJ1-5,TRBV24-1,CATSDSDRYQPQHF
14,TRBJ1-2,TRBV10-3,CAISDGQGSSGGTF
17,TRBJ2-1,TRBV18,CASSPTLLFPGGNEQFF
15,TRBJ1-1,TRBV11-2,CASSLNGPLGTEAFF
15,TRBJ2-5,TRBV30,CAWSTLSGGMETQYF
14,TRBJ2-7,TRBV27,CASSLRDSGYEQYF
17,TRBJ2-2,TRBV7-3,CASSFRPGLLPTGELFF
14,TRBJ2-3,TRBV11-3,CASSLSSRGDTQYF
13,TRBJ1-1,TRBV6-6,CASSYEGVGEAFF
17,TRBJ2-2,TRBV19,CASSLTGTSGITGELFF
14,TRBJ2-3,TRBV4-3,CASSQETGADTQYF
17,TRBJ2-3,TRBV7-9,CASSLLAGGSSTDTQYF
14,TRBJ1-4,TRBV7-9,CASSFSTGREKLFF